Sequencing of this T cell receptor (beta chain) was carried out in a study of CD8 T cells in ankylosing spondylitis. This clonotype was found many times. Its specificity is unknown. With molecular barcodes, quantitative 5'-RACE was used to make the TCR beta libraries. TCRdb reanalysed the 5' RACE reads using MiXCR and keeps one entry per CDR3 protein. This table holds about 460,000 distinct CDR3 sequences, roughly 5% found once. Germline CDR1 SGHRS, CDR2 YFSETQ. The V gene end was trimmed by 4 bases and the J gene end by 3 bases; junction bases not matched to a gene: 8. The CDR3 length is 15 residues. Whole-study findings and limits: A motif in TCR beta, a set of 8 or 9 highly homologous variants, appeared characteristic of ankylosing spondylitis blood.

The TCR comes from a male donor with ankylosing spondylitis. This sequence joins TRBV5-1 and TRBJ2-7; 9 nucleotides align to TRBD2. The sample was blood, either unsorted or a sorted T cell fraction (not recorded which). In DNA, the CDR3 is TGCGCCAGCAGCGAGCTAGCGGGACCGAACTACGAGCAGTACTTC. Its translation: CASSELAGPNYEQYF.